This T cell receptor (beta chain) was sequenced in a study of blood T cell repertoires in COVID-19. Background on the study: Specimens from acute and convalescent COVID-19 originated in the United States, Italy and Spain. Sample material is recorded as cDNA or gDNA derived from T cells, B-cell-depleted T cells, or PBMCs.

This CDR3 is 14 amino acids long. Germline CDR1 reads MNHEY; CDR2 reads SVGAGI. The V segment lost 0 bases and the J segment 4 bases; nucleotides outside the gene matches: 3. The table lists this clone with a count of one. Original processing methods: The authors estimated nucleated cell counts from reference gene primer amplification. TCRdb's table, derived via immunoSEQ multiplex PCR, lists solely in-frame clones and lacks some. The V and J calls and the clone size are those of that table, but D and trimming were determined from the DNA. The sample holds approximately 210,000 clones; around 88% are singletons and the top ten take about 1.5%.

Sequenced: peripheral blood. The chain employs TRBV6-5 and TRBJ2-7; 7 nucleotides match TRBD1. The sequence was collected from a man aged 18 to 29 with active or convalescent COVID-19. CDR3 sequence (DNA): TGTGCCAGCAGTTACTCCGAGGACAGGTACGAGCAGTACTTC. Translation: CASSYSEDRYEQYF.